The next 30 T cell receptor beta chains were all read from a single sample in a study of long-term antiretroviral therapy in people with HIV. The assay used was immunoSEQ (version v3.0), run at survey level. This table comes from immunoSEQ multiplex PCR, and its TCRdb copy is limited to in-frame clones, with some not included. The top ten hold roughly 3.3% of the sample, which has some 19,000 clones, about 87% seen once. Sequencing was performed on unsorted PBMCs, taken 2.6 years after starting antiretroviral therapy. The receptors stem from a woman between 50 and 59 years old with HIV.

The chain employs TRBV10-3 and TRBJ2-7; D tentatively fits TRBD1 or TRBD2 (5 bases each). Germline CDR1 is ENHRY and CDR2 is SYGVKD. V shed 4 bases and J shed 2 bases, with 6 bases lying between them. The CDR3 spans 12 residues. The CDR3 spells CAISGGAYEQYF. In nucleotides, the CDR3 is TGTGCCATCAGTGGAGGGGCCTACGAGCAGTACTTC.

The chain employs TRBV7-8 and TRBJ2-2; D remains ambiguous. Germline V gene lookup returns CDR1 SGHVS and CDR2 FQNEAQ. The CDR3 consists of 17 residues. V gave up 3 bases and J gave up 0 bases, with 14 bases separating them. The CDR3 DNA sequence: TGTGCCAGCAGCTTGGATTCGGGTTACGCGAACACCGGGGAGCTGTTTTTT. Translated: CASSLDSGYANTGELFF.

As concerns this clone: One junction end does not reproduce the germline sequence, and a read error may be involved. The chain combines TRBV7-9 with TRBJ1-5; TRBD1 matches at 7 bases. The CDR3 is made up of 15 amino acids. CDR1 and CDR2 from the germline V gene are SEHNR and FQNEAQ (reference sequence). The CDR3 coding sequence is TGTACCAGCAGCCCTGGGGACAGCCACAATCAGCCCCAGCATTTT. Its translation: CTSSPGDSHNQPQHF.

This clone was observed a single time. The CDR3 spells CASSRSSGSSTDTQYF. The CDR3, as DNA: TGCGCCAGCAGCCGCTCAAGCGGGAGTAGTACAGATACGCAGTATTTT. The chain employs TRBV4-1 and TRBJ2-3; 8 bases agree with TRBD2. CDR1 is MGHRA and CDR2 is YSYEKL in the germline V gene. The CDR3 has 16 residues. V lost 4 bases, J lost 3 bases, and 9 bases stayed unmatched.

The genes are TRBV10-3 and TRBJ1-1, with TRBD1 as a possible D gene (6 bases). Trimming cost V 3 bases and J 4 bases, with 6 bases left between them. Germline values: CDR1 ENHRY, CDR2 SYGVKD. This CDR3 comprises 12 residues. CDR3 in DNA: TGTGCCATCAGTGACAGGGGCACTGAAGCTTTCTTT. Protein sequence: CAISDRGTEAFF.

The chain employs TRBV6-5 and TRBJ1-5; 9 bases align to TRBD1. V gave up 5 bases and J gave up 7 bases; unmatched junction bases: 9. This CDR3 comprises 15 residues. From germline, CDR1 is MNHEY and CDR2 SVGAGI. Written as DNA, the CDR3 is TGTGCCAGCAGTAGCGGGACAGGGAAGGCCCAGCCCCAGCATTTT. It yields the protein CASSSGTGKAQPQHF.

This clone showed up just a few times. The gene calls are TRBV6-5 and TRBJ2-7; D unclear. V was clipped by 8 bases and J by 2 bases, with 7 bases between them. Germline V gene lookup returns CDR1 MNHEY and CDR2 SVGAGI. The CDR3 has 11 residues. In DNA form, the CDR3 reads TGTGCCAGCGGCAGACCCTACGAGCAGTACTTC. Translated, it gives CASGRPYEQYF.

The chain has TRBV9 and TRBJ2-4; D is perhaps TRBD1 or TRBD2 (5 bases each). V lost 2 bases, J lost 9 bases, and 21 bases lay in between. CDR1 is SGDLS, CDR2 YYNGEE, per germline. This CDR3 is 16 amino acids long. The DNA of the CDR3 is TGTGCCAGCAGCGTCGAGGATACAGGTGCTGGGAGCATTCAGTACTTC. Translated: CASSVEDTGAGSIQYF.

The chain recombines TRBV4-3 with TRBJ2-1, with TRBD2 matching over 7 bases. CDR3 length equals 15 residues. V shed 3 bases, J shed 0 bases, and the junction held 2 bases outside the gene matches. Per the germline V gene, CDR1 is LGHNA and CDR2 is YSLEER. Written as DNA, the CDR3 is TGCGCCAGCAGCCAGCGGACTAGCTCCTACAATGAGCAGTTCTTC. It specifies CASSQRTSSYNEQFF.

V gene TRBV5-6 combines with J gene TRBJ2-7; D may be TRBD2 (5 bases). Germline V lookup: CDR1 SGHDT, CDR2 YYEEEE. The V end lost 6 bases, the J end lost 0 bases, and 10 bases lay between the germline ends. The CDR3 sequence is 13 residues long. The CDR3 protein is CASTKTNSYEQYF. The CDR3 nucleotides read TGTGCCAGCACCAAGACTAACTCCTACGAGCAGTACTTC.

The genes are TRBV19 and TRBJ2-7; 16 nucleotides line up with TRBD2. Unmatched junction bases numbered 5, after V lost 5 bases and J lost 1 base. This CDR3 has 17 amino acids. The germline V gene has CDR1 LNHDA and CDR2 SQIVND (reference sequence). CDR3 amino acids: CASSEGLAGGRSYEQYF. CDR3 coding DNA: TGTGCCAGTAGTGAGGGACTAGCGGGAGGGCGGTCCTACGAGCAGTACTTC.

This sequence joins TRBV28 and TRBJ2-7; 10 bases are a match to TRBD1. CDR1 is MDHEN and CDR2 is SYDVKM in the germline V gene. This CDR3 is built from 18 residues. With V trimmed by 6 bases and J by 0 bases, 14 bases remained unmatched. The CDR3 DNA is TGTGCCAGCAGCTTACCGGGACAGGGGATTCAAAGCTCCTACGAGCAGTACTTC. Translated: CASSLPGQGIQSSYEQYF.

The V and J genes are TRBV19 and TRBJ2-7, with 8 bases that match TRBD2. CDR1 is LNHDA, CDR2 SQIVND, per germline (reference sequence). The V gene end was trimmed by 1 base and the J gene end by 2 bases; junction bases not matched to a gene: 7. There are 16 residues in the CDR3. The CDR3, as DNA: TGTGCCAGTAGTATAGGATGGGTAGCGGGAACCTACGAGCAGTACTTC. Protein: CASSIGWVAGTYEQYF.

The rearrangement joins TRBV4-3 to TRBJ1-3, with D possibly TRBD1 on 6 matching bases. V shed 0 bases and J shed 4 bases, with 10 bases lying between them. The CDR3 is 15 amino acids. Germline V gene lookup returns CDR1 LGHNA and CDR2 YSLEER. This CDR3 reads CASSQEQGYGNTIYF. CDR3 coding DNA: TGCGCCAGCAGCCAAGAGCAGGGGTACGGAAACACCATATATTTT.

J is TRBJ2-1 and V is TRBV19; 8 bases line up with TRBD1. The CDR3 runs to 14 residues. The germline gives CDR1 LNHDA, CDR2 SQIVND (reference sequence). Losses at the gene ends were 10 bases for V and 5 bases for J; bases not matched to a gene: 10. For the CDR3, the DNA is TGTGCCACCGCCCCCAGGGGGCATCACAATGAGCAGTTCTTC. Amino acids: CATAPRGHHNEQFF.

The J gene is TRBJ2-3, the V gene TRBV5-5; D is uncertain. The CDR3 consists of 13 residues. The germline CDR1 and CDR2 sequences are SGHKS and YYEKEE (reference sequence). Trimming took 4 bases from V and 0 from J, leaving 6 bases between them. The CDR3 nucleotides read TGTGCCAGCAGCCCTACTAGCACAGATACGCAGTATTTT. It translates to CASSPTSTDTQYF.

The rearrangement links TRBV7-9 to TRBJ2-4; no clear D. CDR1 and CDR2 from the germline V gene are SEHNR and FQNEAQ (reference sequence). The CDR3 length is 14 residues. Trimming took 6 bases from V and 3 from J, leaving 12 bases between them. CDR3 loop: CASRPLEIKNIQYF. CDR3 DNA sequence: TGTGCCAGCAGACCTCTAGAGATCAAAAACATTCAGTACTTC.

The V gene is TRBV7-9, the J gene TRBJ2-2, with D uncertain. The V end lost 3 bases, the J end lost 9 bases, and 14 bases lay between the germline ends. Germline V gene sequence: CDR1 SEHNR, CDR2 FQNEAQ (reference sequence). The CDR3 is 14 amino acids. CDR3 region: CASSFSLDSRELFF. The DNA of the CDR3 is TGTGCCAGCAGCTTTTCTCTAGATTCCCGGGAGCTGTTTTTT.

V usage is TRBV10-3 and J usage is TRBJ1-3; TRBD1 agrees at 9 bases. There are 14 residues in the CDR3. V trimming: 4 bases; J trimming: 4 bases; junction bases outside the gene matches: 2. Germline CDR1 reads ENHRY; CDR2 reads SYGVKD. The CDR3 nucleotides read TGTGCCATCAGTGCGGGACAGGGAGGAAACACCATATATTTT. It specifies CAISAGQGGNTIYF.

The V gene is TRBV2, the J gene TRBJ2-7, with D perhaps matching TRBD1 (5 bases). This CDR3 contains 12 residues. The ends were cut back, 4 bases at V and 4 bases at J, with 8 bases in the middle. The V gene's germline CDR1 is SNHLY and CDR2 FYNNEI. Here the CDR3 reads CASSGDSYEQYF. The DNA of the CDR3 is TGTGCCAGCAGTGGAGACAGTTACGAGCAGTACTTC. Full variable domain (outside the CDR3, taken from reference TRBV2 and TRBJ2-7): EPEVTQTPSHQVTQMGQEVILRCVPISNHLYFYWYRQILGQKVEFLVSFYNNEISEKSEIFDDQFSVERPDGSNFTLKIRSTKLEDSAMYFCASSGDSYEQYFGPGTRLTVT.

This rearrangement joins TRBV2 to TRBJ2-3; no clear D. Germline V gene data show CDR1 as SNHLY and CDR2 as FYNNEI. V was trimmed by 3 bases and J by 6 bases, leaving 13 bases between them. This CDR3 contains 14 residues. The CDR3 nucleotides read TGTGCCAGCAGTGAGGCCATGACTGTCGATACGCAGTATTTT. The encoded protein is CASSEAMTVDTQYF.

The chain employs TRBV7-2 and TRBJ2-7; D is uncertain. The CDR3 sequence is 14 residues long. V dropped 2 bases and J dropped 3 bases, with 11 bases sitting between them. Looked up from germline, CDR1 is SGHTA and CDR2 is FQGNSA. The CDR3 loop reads CASSLHAELYEQYF. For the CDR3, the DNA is TGTGCCAGCAGCTTACACGCCGAGCTCTACGAGCAGTACTTC.

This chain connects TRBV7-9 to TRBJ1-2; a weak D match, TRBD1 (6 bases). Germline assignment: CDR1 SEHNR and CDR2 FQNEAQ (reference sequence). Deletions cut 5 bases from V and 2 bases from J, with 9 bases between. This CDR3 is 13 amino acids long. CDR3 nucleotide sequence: TGTGCCAGCAGCCGACAGGCCAACTATGGCTACACCTTC. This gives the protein CASSRQANYGYTF.

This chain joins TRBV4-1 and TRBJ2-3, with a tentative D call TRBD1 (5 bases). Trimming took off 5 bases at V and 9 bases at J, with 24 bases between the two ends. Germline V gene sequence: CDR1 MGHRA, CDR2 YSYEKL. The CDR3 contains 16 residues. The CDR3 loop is CASSFDEGAPAMTQYF. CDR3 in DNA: TGCGCCAGCAGCTTTGATGAAGGGGCCCCCGCAATGACGCAGTATTTT.

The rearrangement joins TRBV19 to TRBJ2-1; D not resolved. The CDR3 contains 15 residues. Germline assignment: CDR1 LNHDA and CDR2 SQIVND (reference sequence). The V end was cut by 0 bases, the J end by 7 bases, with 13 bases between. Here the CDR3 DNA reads TGTGCCAGTAGTATAGATGGACGAGGCCCTAATGAGCAGTTCTTC. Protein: CASSIDGRGPNEQFF.

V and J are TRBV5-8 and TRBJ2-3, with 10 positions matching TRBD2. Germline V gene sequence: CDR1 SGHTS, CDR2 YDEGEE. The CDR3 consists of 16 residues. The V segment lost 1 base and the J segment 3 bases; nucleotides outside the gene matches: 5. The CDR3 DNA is TGTGCCAGCAGCTTGTCGAGCGGGAGGGTAACAGATACGCAGTATTTT. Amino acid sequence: CASSLSSGRVTDTQYF.

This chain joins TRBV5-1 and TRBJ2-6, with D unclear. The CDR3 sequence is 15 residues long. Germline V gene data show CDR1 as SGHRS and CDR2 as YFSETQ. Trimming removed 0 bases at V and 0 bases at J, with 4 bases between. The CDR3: CASSLGSSGANVLTF. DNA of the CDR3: TGCGCCAGCAGCTTGGGCAGCTCTGGGGCCAACGTCCTGACTTTC.

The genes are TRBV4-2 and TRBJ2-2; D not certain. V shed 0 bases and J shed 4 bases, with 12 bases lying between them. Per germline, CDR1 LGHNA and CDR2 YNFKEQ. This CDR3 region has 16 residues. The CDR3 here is CASSQDRVGGTGELFF. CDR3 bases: TGTGCCAGCAGCCAAGACAGAGTCGGCGGCACCGGGGAGCTGTTTTTT.

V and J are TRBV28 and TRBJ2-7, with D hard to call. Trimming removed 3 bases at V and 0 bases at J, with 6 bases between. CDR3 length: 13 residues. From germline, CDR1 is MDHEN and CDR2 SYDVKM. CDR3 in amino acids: CASSFPNSYEQYF. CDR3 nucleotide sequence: TGTGCCAGCAGTTTCCCTAACTCCTACGAGCAGTACTTC.

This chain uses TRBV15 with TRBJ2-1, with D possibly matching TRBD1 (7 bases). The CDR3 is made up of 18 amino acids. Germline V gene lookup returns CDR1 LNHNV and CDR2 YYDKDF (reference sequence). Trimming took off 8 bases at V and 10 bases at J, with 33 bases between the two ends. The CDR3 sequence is CATAEQGMGLTGDSEQFF. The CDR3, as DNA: TGTGCCACCGCTGAACAGGGGATGGGGCTGACGGGAGACAGCGAGCAGTTCTTC.